This T cell receptor beta chain was found in a study of T cell responses to AZD1222 COVID-19 vaccine. Study-wide findings and caveats: Clonal diversity may have been underestimated, and the donors were mostly white British, with more females than males.

This clone was recorded once. Its cognate antigen is unknown. CDR1 and CDR2 (germline): SEHNR, FQNEAQ (reference sequence). The CDR3 is 16 amino acids. J gave up 0 bases and V 1 base, and 1 base lay outside the gene matches. This table comes from immunoSEQ multiplex PCR, and its TCRdb copy is limited to in-frame clones, with some not included. The data show 100,000 to 150,000 clones, approximately 90% seen once. The sequence was obtained from an adult in good health. The specimen comprised peripheral blood, sampled on day 0 of AZD1222 vaccination. This chain joins TRBV7-9 and TRBJ2-2; 8 bases align to TRBD1. The CDR3 loop is CASSLGRGPNTGELFF. CDR3 in DNA: TGTGCCAGCAGCTTAGGCAGGGGGCCGAACACCGGGGAGCTGTTTTTT.